A single sample is the source of the 26 T cell receptor beta chains below, sequenced in a study of lymphopenia after photon versus proton radiotherapy. TCRdb's table, derived via immunoSEQ multiplex PCR, lists solely in-frame clones and lacks some. Among roughly 57,000 clones listed, about four fifths were seen once. This material consisted of peripheral blood, taken from a patient treated with photon-based radiotherapy. These receptor sequences come from a man aged 50 to 60 with gastric cancer.

The chain couples TRBV29-1 to TRBJ2-7, with 11 bases identical to TRBD2. The CDR3 runs 12 residues. Per germline, CDR1 SQVTM and CDR2 ANQGSEA. Trimming at V came to 2 bases and at J to 9 bases, leaving 3 bases not matched to a gene. For the CDR3, the DNA is TGCAGCGTTGAAACTAGCGGGAGTCTGCAGTACTTC. Translation: CSVETSGSLQYF.

The chain has TRBV7-2 and TRBJ1-1; 11 bases are a match to TRBD1. Trimming removed 6 bases from V and 4 bases from J; junction bases left unmatched: 10. The CDR3 runs to 16 residues. Germline V gives CDR1 SGHTA, CDR2 FQGNSA. The CDR3 loop is CASSSLGQGVGTEAFF. In DNA form, the CDR3 reads TGTGCCAGCAGTAGTCTGGGACAGGGGGTTGGCACTGAAGCTTTCTTT.

This chain links TRBV5-1 with TRBJ1-1; possible D gene TRBD1, 5 bases. Trimming took off 4 bases at V and 4 bases at J, with 14 bases between the two ends. The CDR3 is 14 amino acids. In germline, CDR1 is SGHRS, CDR2 YFSETQ. CDR3 region: CASSPREWATEAFF. CDR3 nucleotides: TGCGCCAGCAGCCCCAGGGAGTGGGCCACTGAAGCTTTCTTT.

This chain uses TRBV13 with TRBJ2-1; D perhaps matches TRBD2 (6 bases). The CDR3 consists of 12 residues. V was pared by 3 bases and J by 7 bases, with 7 bases between. Germline V gene sequence: CDR1 PRHDT, CDR2 FYEKMQ (reference sequence). CDR3: CASSFRGNEQFF. As DNA, the CDR3 is TGTGCCAGCAGCTTTCGGGGGAATGAGCAGTTCTTC.

The rearrangement uses TRBV18 and TRBJ2-4; D possibly corresponds to TRBD1 (6 bases). The CDR3 covers 16 residues. In germline, CDR1 is KGHSH, CDR2 LQKENI. V lost 2 bases and J 2 bases, leaving 13 bases between the germline ends. The CDR3 DNA is TGTGCCAGCTCACCATCGGCACAGGGACCCAAAAACATTCAGTACTTC. Translated, it gives CASSPSAQGPKNIQYF.

Here the CDR3 DNA reads TGCAGCGTTGAAGGGGAGACAGGGGGTACCTACGAGCAGTACTTC. Amino acids: CSVEGETGGTYEQYF. The rearrangement uses TRBV29-1 and TRBJ2-7, with 9 nucleotides matching TRBD1. The CDR3 totals 15 residues. V shed 1 base, J shed 2 bases, and the junction held 6 bases outside the gene matches. Germline-derived CDR1 and CDR2 are SQVTM and ANQGSEA.

This chain uses TRBV15 with TRBJ2-1; 13 bases are a match to TRBD2. This CDR3 spans 20 amino acids. Germline CDR1 reads LNHNV; CDR2 reads YYDKDF (reference sequence). V lost 0 bases to trimming and J lost 0 bases; unmatched junction nucleotides: 8. The CDR3 protein is CATSREAGLAGPSSYNEQFF. CDR3 coding DNA: TGTGCCACCAGCAGAGAGGCGGGACTAGCGGGACCGAGCTCCTACAATGAGCAGTTCTTC. Full variable domain (missing parts from reference TRBV15 and TRBJ2-1): DAMVIQNPRYQVTQFGKPVTLSCSQTLNHNVMYWYQQKSSQAPKLLFHYYDKDFNNEADTPDNFQSRRPNTSFCFLDIRSPGLGDTAMYLCATSREAGLAGPSSYNEQFFGPGTRLTVL.

This chain connects TRBV7-7 to TRBJ2-2, with D tentatively TRBD2 (5 bases). Trimming removed 2 bases at V and 2 bases at J, with 6 bases between. The CDR3 runs 14 residues. From germline, CDR1 is SSHAT and CDR2 FNYEAQ (reference sequence). The CDR3, as DNA: TGTGCCAGCAGCTTAAGCGGAAACACCGGGGAGCTGTTTTTT. Translated: CASSLSGNTGELFF.

This rearrangement joins TRBV4-1 to TRBJ2-1, with a weak D call TRBD2 (5 bases). CDR1 is MGHRA and CDR2 is YSYEKL in the germline V gene. CDR3 length equals 15 residues. V shed 0 bases and J shed 5 bases, with 11 bases lying between them. CDR3 amino acids: CASSQDSKRNNEQFF. The CDR3 DNA reads as TGCGCCAGCAGCCAAGATAGTAAGCGGAACAATGAGCAGTTCTTC.

The count of this clone is one. The chain joins TRBV5-1 to TRBJ2-5, with 7 bases matching TRBD2. CDR3 size: 15 residues. In germline, CDR1 is SGHRS, CDR2 YFSETQ. Germline trimming cut 2 bases from V and 4 bases from J; bases unmatched to any gene: 8. The CDR3 is CASSFGGGRAETQYF. The DNA for the CDR3 is TGCGCCAGCAGCTTTGGCGGCGGGAGAGCAGAGACCCAGTACTTC.

This sequence joins TRBV6-1 and TRBJ2-7, with 8 bases lining up with TRBD1. This CDR3 comprises 14 residues. Trimming took 6 bases from V and 2 from J; bases not matched to a gene: 6. Germline-derived CDR1 and CDR2 are MNHNS and SASEGT. The CDR3 DNA sequence: TGTGCCAGCAGCCCTTCGGGACAGGCCTACGAGCAGTACTTC. Protein: CASSPSGQAYEQYF.

This sequence joins TRBV27 and TRBJ2-1, with TRBD2 identical over 9 bases. CDR1 MNHEY and CDR2 SMNVEV come from the germline V gene (reference sequence). Trimming removed 5 bases from V and 8 bases from J; junction bases left unmatched: 4. The CDR3 totals 13 residues. CDR3 residues: CASSLAGRDEQFF. CDR3 bases: TGTGCCAGCAGTCTAGCGGGACGAGATGAGCAGTTCTTC.

The chain links TRBV18 to TRBJ1-5; D remains ambiguous. Germline CDR1 is KGHSH and CDR2 is LQKENI. Between the trimmed V and J ends, which lost 2 bases and 0 bases, there was a span of 5 bases. This CDR3 contains 14 residues. Here the CDR3 reads CASSPVISNQPQHF. The CDR3, as DNA: TGTGCCAGCTCACCAGTGATTAGCAATCAGCCCCAGCATTTT. The variable domain in full, completed from reference TRBV18 and TRBJ1-5, reads NAGVMQNPRHLVRRRGQEARLRCSPMKGHSHVYWYRQLPEEGLKFMVYLQKENIIDESGMPKERFSAEFPKEGPSILRIQQVVRGDSAAYFCASSPVISNQPQHFGDGTRLSIL.

The count of this clone is one. The chain links TRBV19 to TRBJ1-5; 7 bases align to TRBD1. The CDR3 length is 15 residues. CDR1 and CDR2 (germline): LNHDA, SQIVND (reference sequence). V was pared by 3 bases and J by 3 bases, with 5 bases of the junction left unmatched. CDR3 nucleotide sequence: TGTGCCAGTAGTATTGACAGGGCACTCAATCAGCCCCAGCATTTT. Translated: CASSIDRALNQPQHF.

Comment on this clone: One end of the junction is discordant with germline, which a read error may explain. This chain links TRBV7-9 with TRBJ1-3, with 7 bases identical to TRBD1. The CDR3 loop spans 14 amino acids. CDR1 SEHNR and CDR2 FQNEAQ come from the germline V gene (reference sequence). In nucleotides, the CDR3 is TGTGCCAGCAGCTTAGGGGACAGCGAGCGGACCATTCTTTTT. Translated, it gives CASSLGDSERTILF.

V is TRBV7-6 and J is TRBJ2-5, with 9 bases lining up with TRBD1. The ends lost 4 bases at V and 3 bases at J; junction bases unmatched: 9. The CDR3 is 16 amino acids. The V gene's germline CDR1 is SGHVS and CDR2 FNYEAQ. The CDR3 reads CASSSYRDRVEETQYF. The CDR3 nucleotides read TGTGCCAGCAGCTCTTACCGGGACAGGGTGGAAGAGACCCAGTACTTC.

In this sample, this clone turned up once. The V gene is TRBV5-6, the J gene TRBJ2-5; TRBD2 agrees at 7 bases. From germline, CDR1 is SGHDT and CDR2 YYEEEE. This CDR3 has 14 amino acids. The V gene end was trimmed by 5 bases and the J gene end by 4 bases; junction bases not matched to a gene: 8. CDR3 nucleotide sequence: TGTGCCAGCAGACCGGTGGCGGGAGTAGAGACCCAGTACTTC. Encoded protein: CASRPVAGVETQYF.

This clone was picked up one time. The chain is built from TRBV5-5 and TRBJ2-3, with 7 bases that match TRBD1. Trimming removed 4 bases from V and 4 bases from J; junction bases left unmatched: 6. This CDR3 comprises 14 residues. From germline, CDR1 is SGHKS and CDR2 YYEKEE (reference sequence). CDR3 in DNA: TGTGCCAGCAGCACGGACAGGCGTGCAGATACGCAGTATTTT. This codes for CASSTDRRADTQYF.

The chain links TRBV29-1 to TRBJ1-2; D unclear. CDR3 length: 11 amino acids. With 8 bases removed from V and 5 bases from J, the gap between germline ends came to 12 bases. Per the germline V gene, CDR1 is SQVTM and CDR2 is ANQGSEA. The CDR3 DNA reads TGCAGCAGTACAACCGTTTATGGCTACACCTTC. Residues: CSSTTVYGYTF.

The chain employs TRBV2 and TRBJ1-2, with D tentatively TRBD1 (6 bases). This CDR3 region has 13 residues. Trimming cost V 4 bases and J 8 bases, with 14 bases left between them. Germline V gene lookup returns CDR1 SNHLY and CDR2 FYNNEI. The CDR3 coding sequence is TGTGCCAGCAGTGGGGACACCTCGACCGGCTACACCTTC. This sequence encodes CASSGDTSTGYTF.

The J gene is TRBJ2-3, the V gene TRBV19, with D possibly being TRBD1 or TRBD2 (5 bases each). The CDR3 has 15 amino acids. The V end lost 3 bases, the J end lost 0 bases, and 10 bases lay between the germline ends. Per germline, CDR1 LNHDA and CDR2 SQIVND (reference sequence). The CDR3 here is CASSIGTPSTDTQYF. The CDR3 DNA reads TGTGCCAGTAGTATTGGGACGCCGAGCACAGATACGCAGTATTTT.

V is TRBV5-1 and J is TRBJ2-5; D ambiguous. The germline V gene encodes CDR1 SGHRS and CDR2 YFSETQ. Trimming removed 4 bases from V and 0 bases from J, with 13 bases in between. This CDR3 spans 15 amino acids. In DNA, the CDR3 is TGCGCCAGCAGCCCGCCGGTGGGGAACCAAGAGACCCAGTACTTC. Translation gives CASSPPVGNQETQYF.

The chain links TRBV11-2 to TRBJ1-2; D is ambiguous. CDR3 length equals 14 residues. Trimming took 5 bases from V and 0 from J, leaving 10 bases between them. CDR1 and CDR2 (germline): SGHAT, FQNNGV. CDR3 amino acids: CASSPFGTNYGYTF. The CDR3 nucleotides read TGTGCCAGCAGCCCGTTCGGTACTAACTATGGCTACACCTTC.

The chain recombines TRBV5-1 with TRBJ2-3; 7 bases line up with TRBD1. The CDR3 length is 14 residues. After removal of 4 bases from V and 2 bases from J, the junction contained 4 bases not matched to a gene. Germline values: CDR1 SGHRS, CDR2 YFSETQ. CDR3 in amino acids: CASSRDRHTDTQYF. The CDR3 DNA sequence: TGCGCCAGCAGCCGGGACAGACACACAGATACGCAGTATTTT.

This chain links TRBV30 with TRBJ2-2; D may correspond to TRBD1 or TRBD2 (5 bases each). Trimming stripped 1 base from V and 0 bases from J, with 15 bases between. The CDR3 covers 17 residues. The V gene's germline CDR1 is GTSNPN and CDR2 SVGIG (reference sequence). The CDR3: CAWSGPGTASNTGELFF. CDR3 sequence (DNA): TGTGCCTGGAGTGGTCCCGGGACCGCGTCGAACACCGGGGAGCTGTTTTTT.

The V gene is TRBV6-1, the J gene TRBJ1-1; TRBD1 matches 7 bases. The V gene end was trimmed by 3 bases and the J gene end by 1 base; junction bases not matched to a gene: 5. Germline V lookup: CDR1 MNHNS, CDR2 SASEGT. The CDR3 covers 15 residues. The CDR3 coding sequence is TGTGCCAGCAGTGATCCCGGGACAGCGAACACTGAAGCTTTCTTT. Translation: CASSDPGTANTEAFF.